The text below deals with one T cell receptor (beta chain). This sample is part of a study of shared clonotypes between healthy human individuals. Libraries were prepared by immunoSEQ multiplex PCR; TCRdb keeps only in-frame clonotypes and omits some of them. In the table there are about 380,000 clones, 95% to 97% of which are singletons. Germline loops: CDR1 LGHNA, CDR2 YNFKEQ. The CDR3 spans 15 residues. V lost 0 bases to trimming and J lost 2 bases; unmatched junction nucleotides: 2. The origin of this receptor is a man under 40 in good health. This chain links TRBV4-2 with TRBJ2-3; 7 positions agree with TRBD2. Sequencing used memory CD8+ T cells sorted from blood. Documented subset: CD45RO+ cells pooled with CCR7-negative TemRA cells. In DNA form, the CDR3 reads TGTGCCAGCAGCCAAGACGGGACTACCACAGATACGCAGTATTTT. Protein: CASSQDGTTTDTQYF.